This TCR beta chain was retrieved from a study of post-analysis software for immune sequencing data. Findings of the study overall: Five TRBV segments were significantly more frequent in patients than in controls. TRBV5-6, TRBV5-1 and TRBV20-1 were among these segments. Samples from one preparation batch, clustered by F measure, grouped strongly together.

Every TCR beta cDNA library bore unique molecular identifiers. TCRdb re-analysed the PCR reads in MiXCR, keeping a single row per CDR3 protein. The sample holds approximately 660,000 distinct CDR3 sequences; about 60% are singletons and the top ten take about 11%. This CDR3 has 12 residues. The V gene end was trimmed by 4 bases and the J gene end by 3 bases; junction bases not matched to a gene: 2. Per the germline V gene, CDR1 is GTSNPN and CDR2 is SVGIG (reference sequence). Note on this clonotype: The antigen remains unidentified.

Sequenced input: blood. This TCR was sampled from a girl aged 2-9 years with multiple sclerosis. This rearrangement joins TRBV30 to TRBJ1-2; 7 bases agree with TRBD1. The CDR3 coding sequence is TGTGCCTGGATCAGGGGGGACTATGGCTACACCTTC. The encoded protein is CAWIRGDYGYTF. The complete variable domain, with remaining parts taken from reference TRBV30 and TRBJ1-2, reads SQTIHQWPATLVQPVGSPLSLECTVEGTSNPNLYWYRQAAGRGLQLLFYSVGIGQISSEVPQNLSASRPQDRQFILSSKKLLLSDSGFYLCAWIRGDYGYTFGSGTRLTVV.